The T cell receptor beta chain described here comes from a study of shared clonotypes between healthy human individuals. The wider study: Used for every donor were three CD4 naive, three CD4 memory, two CD8 naive and one CD8 memory plate. Points from the study as a whole: Blood was the only sampled material, and tissue repertoires likely differ.

The CD4+ fraction was divided into a CD45RA+ naive subset and a CD45RA-negative memory subset. With respect to this clone: Its antigen is still unknown.

Trimming took 4 bases from V and 3 from J, leaving 10 bases between them. Germline V gives CDR1 SGHAT, CDR2 FQNNGV. The CDR3 extends over 14 amino acids. Only in-frame clones appear in the TCRdb table, and some are missing; sequencing was by immunoSEQ multiplex PCR. The data hold over a million clones, with just under 99% observed a single time. The sequenced material came from naive CD4+ T cells sorted from blood. Subset indicated: CD45RA+ positively selected. V usage is TRBV11-2 and J usage is TRBJ1-5; D is undetermined. The TCR comes from a man younger than 40 in good health. The CDR3 DNA is TGTGCCAGCAGCTCAGGACCCAACAATCAGCCCCAGCATTTT. Protein product: CASSSGPNNQPQHF.